The source of this T cell receptor beta chain is a study of T-cell memory formation after mild COVID-19. TCRdb reanalysed the 5' RACE reads using MiXCR and keeps one entry per CDR3 protein. The sample consists of around 130,000 distinct CDR3 sequences, 5% to 6.5% of them appearing once. This CDR3 region has 16 residues. V trimming: 3 bases; J trimming: 2 bases; junction bases outside the gene matches: 4. This clonotype showed up many times. The source of this sequence is an adult woman who had mild COVID-19 (a few samples of this study predate the infection). Cell type and time point are not known. The chain has TRBV12-3 or TRBV12-4 and TRBJ2-3; 11 bases align to TRBD1. Material for sequencing was PBMCs or a T cell subset sorted from them (not recorded which). CDR3 amino acids: CASSLWTGGFTDTQYF. In DNA form, the CDR3 reads TGTGCCAGCAGTTTGTGGACAGGGGGCTTCACAGATACGCAGTATTTT.